This is a list of T cell receptor beta chains from one sample in a study of T cells in Graves' hyperthyroidism and ophthalmopathy. TCRdb passed the multiplex PCR reads through MiXCR, listing each CDR3 protein once. The sample has 650,000 to 700,000 distinct CDR3 sequences, around 15% seen once. Sample: blood. These receptors all stem from a man in his forties or fifties with Graves' hyperthyroidism. Both conserved end residues are part of each CDR3. A D gene is named only where the DNA matches it firmly. Size is stated for part of the rows, as once, few or many counts, or as a class when the clone is expanded.

TRBV7-2,TRBJ2-3,-,-,CASSWVDTQYF,TGTGCCAGCAGCTGGGTGGATACGCAGTATTTT
TRBV28,TRBJ2-1,-,few,CASRGGGRQGIHEQFF,TGTGCCAGCAGAGGGGGGGGTAGACAGGGCATCCATGAGCAGTTCTTC
TRBV28,TRBJ2-3,-,many,CASSYPDTDTQYF,TGTGCCAGCAGTTATCCAGACACAGATACGCAGTATTTT
TRBV6-2/TRBV6-3,TRBJ2-1,-,-,CASCPAGGYNEQFF,TGTGCCAGCTGCCCCGCAGGAGGGTACAATGAGCAGTTCTTC
TRBV11-1,TRBJ2-5,-,few,CASSLNRAQTQYF,TGTGCCAGCAGCTTAAACCGCGCCCAGACCCAGTACTTC
TRBV24-1,TRBJ2-5,TRBD1,many,CATSVGTEEQETQYF,TGTGCCACCAGTGTTGGGACAGAAGAGCAAGAGACCCAGTACTTC
TRBV12-5,TRBJ2-3,-,-,CASAIRDGIFDTQYF,TGTGCTAGTGCTATCCGGGATGGAATATTTGATACGCAGTATTTT
TRBV28,TRBJ1-6,-,-,CASRPWVEGRHSPLHF,TGTGCCAGCAGACCTTGGGTTGAGGGGCGGCATTCACCCCTCCACTTT
TRBV12-3/TRBV12-4,TRBJ1-1,-,many,CASSPHLRPVGSEAFF,TGTGCCAGCAGTCCTCATCTCCGACCGGTCGGGTCGGAAGCTTTCTTT
TRBV27,TRBJ1-1,TRBD1,-,CASSLLPDRKNTEAFF,TGTGCCAGCAGTTTATTACCGGACAGGAAGAACACTGAAGCTTTCTTT
TRBV6-5,TRBJ1-4,-,many,CASSYSFANNGEKLFF,TGTGCCAGCAGTTACTCTTTCGCGAATAATGGGGAAAAACTGTTTTTT
TRBV30,TRBJ2-7,-,-,CAQRRDQGEQYF,TGTGCCCAGAGGAGGGATCAAGGCGAGCAGTACTTC
TRBV19,TRBJ2-7,TRBD1,few,CASRMGTGLYEQYF,TGTGCCAGTAGGATGGGGACAGGGTTGTACGAGCAGTACTTC
TRBV5-1,TRBJ2-1,-,many,CASSLVAGGSYNEQFF,TGCGCCAGCAGCTTGGTCGCAGGAGGCTCCTACAATGAGCAGTTCTTC
TRBV3-1,TRBJ2-1,-,-,CASSQDGLGTYNEQFF,TGTGCCAGCAGCCAAGACGGCTTGGGGACCTACAATGAGCAGTTCTTC
TRBV6-5,TRBJ2-7,TRBD1,-,CASSYSPGGHDEQYF,TGTGCCAGCAGTTACTCCCCAGGGGGACACGACGAGCAGTACTTC
TRBV18,TRBJ2-5,TRBD2,many,CASSPRLAEQETQYF,TGTGCCAGCTCACCACGACTAGCGGAGCAAGAGACCCAGTACTTC
TRBV29-1,TRBJ2-2,TRBD1,many,CSVKGVQGAPTGELFF,TGCAGCGTAAAGGGGGTACAGGGGGCGCCCACCGGGGAGCTGTTTTTT